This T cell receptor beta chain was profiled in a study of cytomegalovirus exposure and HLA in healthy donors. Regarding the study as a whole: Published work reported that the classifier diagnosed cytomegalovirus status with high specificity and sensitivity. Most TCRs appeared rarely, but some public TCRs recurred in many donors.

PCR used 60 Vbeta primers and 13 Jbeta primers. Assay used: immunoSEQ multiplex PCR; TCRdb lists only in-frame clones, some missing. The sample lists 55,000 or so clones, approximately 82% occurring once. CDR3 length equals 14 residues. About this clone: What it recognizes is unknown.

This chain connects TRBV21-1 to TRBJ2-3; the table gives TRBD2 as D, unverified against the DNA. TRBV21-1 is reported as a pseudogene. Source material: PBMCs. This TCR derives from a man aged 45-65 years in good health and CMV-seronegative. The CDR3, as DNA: TGTGCCAGCAGCAGCGGGACTATTTTTGATACGCAGTATTTT. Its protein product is CASSSGTIFDTQYF.